The 2 T cell receptor beta chains given below trace back to one sample, sequenced in a study of cytomegalovirus exposure and HLA in healthy donors. Amplification used 60 Vbeta primers and 13 Jbeta primers. The method was immunoSEQ multiplex PCR; TCRdb's version includes in-frame clones alone and lacks a portion of them. This table holds tens of thousands of clones, around 81% found once. The source material was PBMCs. All receptors come from a man aged 30-40 years in good health and CMV-seropositive.

CDR3 DNA: TGTGCCAGCAGTGAGACTAGCGGGGGGGCAGAGACCCAGTACTTC. Amino acid sequence: CASSETSGGAETQYF. The rearrangement uses TRBV6-4 and TRBJ2-5, with TRBD2 matching over 14 bases. The V gene's germline CDR1 is MRHNA and CDR2 SNTAGT. The length of the CDR3 is 15 residues. V lost 3 bases, J lost 4 bases, and 1 base stayed unmatched.

The V and J genes are TRBV12-5 and TRBJ2-1, with D perhaps TRBD2 (5 bases). V shed 5 bases and J shed 9 bases, with 14 bases lying between them. The CDR3 covers 13 residues. Germline lookup yields CDR1 LGHNT and CDR2 FRNRAP. CDR3 protein: CASGPSTSFEQFF. Written as DNA, the CDR3 is TGTGCTAGTGGTCCGTCCACTAGTTTTGAGCAGTTCTTC. The full variable domain, completed using reference TRBV12-5 and TRBJ2-1, is DARVTQTPRHKVTEMGQEVTMRCQPILGHNTVFWYRQTMMQGLELLAYFRNRAPLDDSGMPKDRFSAEMPDATLATLKIQPSEPRDSAVYFCASGPSTSFEQFFGPGTRLTVL.